These 22 T cell receptor beta chains were sequenced from one sample in a study of T cells expressing NK-cell markers. TCRdb reprocessed the 5' RACE reads; each CDR3 protein has one entry and no DNA is given. The repertoire table contains 300,000 to 450,000 distinct CDR3 sequences. Sequenced sample: blood T cells: a sorted CD56 or NKG2C T cell subset, CD4+ or CD8+ T cells, or bulk PBMC T cells (not recorded which). The receptors come from a man aged 18-69 years in good health.

The genes are TRBV20-1 and TRBJ1-1; TCRdb gives TRBD1 as the D gene, but with no DNA this cannot be confirmed. The CDR3 totals 12 residues. Germline V gene sequence: CDR1 DFQATT, CDR2 SNEGSKA (reference sequence). The CDR3 region is CSARSDRDEAFF.

The gene calls are TRBV5-1 and TRBJ1-1; TCRdb lists TRBD1, though no DNA is available to test this call. The CDR3 is made up of 15 amino acids. CDR1 is SGHRS, CDR2 YFSETQ, per germline. CDR3 amino acids: CASSPPRLGGTEAFF.

The V call is TRBV12-3 or TRBV12-4, the J call TRBJ2-7; TCRdb outputs TRBD1, but without DNA this stays unchecked. The CDR3 is made up of 15 amino acids. The CDR3 sequence: CASSPGTGKRHEQYF.

The CDR3 loop is CSAVRGDRGEQYF. The chain recombines TRBV29-1 with TRBJ2-7; TCRdb designates TRBD1, a call that cannot be tested without DNA. Germline V gene lookup returns CDR1 SQVTM and CDR2 ANQGSEA. This CDR3 is 13 amino acids long.

The chain combines TRBV6-5 with TRBJ2-7. This CDR3 contains 11 residues. Per the germline V gene, CDR1 is MNHEY and CDR2 is SVGAGI. The CDR3 loop reads CASSYHGKQYF.

The chain couples TRBV6-1 to TRBJ2-1; lacking DNA, the TRBD1 call made by TCRdb goes unchecked. The CDR3 covers 12 residues. CDR1 and CDR2 from the germline V gene are MNHNS and SASEGT. Here the CDR3 reads CASSRRGHEQFF.

The chain combines TRBV2 with TRBJ2-3; without DNA, the TCRdb call of TRBD2 cannot be checked. Looked up from germline, CDR1 is SNHLY and CDR2 is FYNNEI. The CDR3 covers 14 residues. The CDR3 loop reads CASSTGGTPDTQYF.

The genes are TRBV5-4 and TRBJ2-5. This CDR3 comprises 13 residues. Per germline, CDR1 SGHNT and CDR2 YYREEE (reference sequence). Here the CDR3 reads CASSDWVQETQYF.

The rearrangement joins TRBV7-2 to TRBJ1-1. This CDR3 spans 15 amino acids. From germline, CDR1 is SGHTA and CDR2 FQGNSA. CDR3 region: CASSLDGSGRTEAFF.

The chain recombines TRBV7-6 with TRBJ1-3. Germline CDR1 reads SGHVS; CDR2 reads FNYEAQ. CDR3 size: 12 residues. CDR3: CASSGIGNTIYF.

The rearrangement joins TRBV2 to TRBJ2-5. CDR1 is SNHLY, CDR2 FYNNEI, per germline. This CDR3 contains 14 residues. CDR3 in amino acids: CASSEASYSFGQYF.

This chain joins TRBV7-9 and TRBJ1-6; with no DNA, the TCRdb D assignment of TRBD1 cannot be verified. The CDR3 sequence is 15 residues long. Germline V gene sequence: CDR1 SEHNR, CDR2 FQNEAQ (reference sequence). CDR3 residues: CASSLVEGSSSPLHF.

The J gene is TRBJ2-1, the V gene TRBV6-5; the D gene TCRdb calls, TRBD1, cannot be checked with no DNA. The CDR3 consists of 14 residues. Germline values: CDR1 MNHEY, CDR2 SVGAGI. The CDR3 region is CASSSRGAYNEQFF.

This rearrangement joins TRBV7-9 to TRBJ1-2; absent DNA, TCRdb's TRBD1 call cannot be checked. The CDR3 loop spans 15 amino acids. CDR1 SEHNR and CDR2 FQNEAQ come from the germline V gene (reference sequence). This chain's CDR3 is CASSDIQGASYGYTF.

The chain is built from TRBV11-2 and TRBJ2-1; the TRBD2 assignment by TCRdb is unverifiable without DNA. Germline CDR1 reads SGHAT; CDR2 reads FQNNGV. The CDR3 is made up of 19 amino acids. The CDR3 loop reads CASSAPSGGALVSYNEQFF.

The rearrangement links TRBV5-5 to TRBJ1-1; the D call from TCRdb, TRBD1, cannot be confirmed without DNA. The germline gives CDR1 SGHKS, CDR2 YYEKEE (reference sequence). The CDR3 extends over 15 amino acids. CDR3 sequence reads: CASSYEGQGGSEAFF. Filled out from reference TRBV5-5 and TRBJ1-1, the complete variable domain reads DAGVTQSPTHLIKTRGQQVTLRCSPISGHKSVSWYQQVLGQGPQFIFQYYEKEERGRGNFPDRFSARQFPNYSSELNVNALLLGDSALYLCASSYEGQGGSEAFFGQGTRLTVV.

V usage is TRBV6-1 and J usage is TRBJ1-5; the TCRdb call, TRBD1, lacks DNA for checking. Germline V gives CDR1 MNHNS, CDR2 SASEGT. This CDR3 has 15 amino acids. The CDR3 is CASSEQGIGNQPQHF.

CDR3 in amino acids: CASSYGRTSGGSTDTQYF. V is TRBV6-5 and J is TRBJ2-3; TCRdb calls TRBD2, which cannot be checked without DNA. The germline CDR1 and CDR2 sequences are MNHEY and SVGAGI. This CDR3 spans 18 amino acids.

V and J are TRBV19 and TRBJ2-7; TCRdb proposes TRBD2, but this gene call is untestable without DNA. The CDR3 length is 15 residues. Germline V lookup: CDR1 LNHDA, CDR2 SQIVND (reference sequence). The CDR3 sequence: CASSSQLAGRDEQYF.

The gene calls are TRBV6-2 or TRBV6-3 and TRBJ1-1. Looked up from germline, CDR1 is MNHEY and CDR2 is SVGEGT. The CDR3 is made up of 14 amino acids. The CDR3 spells CASSYSTFSAEAFF.

This sequence joins TRBV12-3 or TRBV12-4 and TRBJ2-6. The CDR3 is 15 residues long. CDR3 sequence reads: CASSSRNSGANVLTF.

The chain joins TRBV12-3 or TRBV12-4 to TRBJ2-3. This CDR3 is built from 16 residues. The CDR3 is CASSRSIKTSTDTQYF.